This T cell receptor (beta chain) was sequenced for a study of shared clonotypes between healthy human individuals. Study conclusions and caveats: The authors sampled blood alone, and tissue repertoires likely differ. Several donors held about 5% of naive CD4 clonotypes in common. Genetic and exposure-history diversity was limited by the small donor number.

Note on this clone: Antigen: not known.

The table came from immunoSEQ multiplex PCR; TCRdb's copy has only in-frame clones and leaves some out. The sample has under 2,500,000 clones, under 97% seen once. The V gene lost 1 base and the J gene lost 4 bases, with 16 bases spanning the gap. CDR1 is SGDLS, CDR2 YYNGEE, per germline. The CDR3 is 16 residues long. The chain joins TRBV9 to TRBJ2-3; D is unclear. The sample taken for sequencing was naive CD4+ T cells sorted from blood. Subset specified: CD45RA+ positively selected. The sequence was collected from a man younger than 35 in good health. CDR3 residues: CASSVNPDLGADTQYF. The CDR3 DNA sequence: TGTGCCAGCAGCGTAAATCCCGATTTGGGTGCAGATACGCAGTATTTT.